The 29 T cell receptor beta chains presented below share a single source sample, sequenced in a study of blood T cell repertoires in COVID-19 (dated by TCRdb to 2020 to 2022). The library was prepared using the immunoSEQ multiplex PCR assay. TCRdb holds this immuneACCESS table with in-frame rearrangements only. Some clones are missing; in checked studies, unresolved V genes explain under half, and the rest has no known cause. The sample table holds 150,000 to 200,000 clones, of which under 85% were seen once. About 8.3% of the sample is taken by the ten largest. The specimen was peripheral blood. Receptor source: a woman in her 70s with COVID-19, enrolled during active disease.

This clone occurred once. The chain is built from TRBV28 and TRBJ2-7; a weak D match, TRBD1 (6 bases). This CDR3 comprises 14 residues. The germline V and J ends were trimmed by 2 bases and 4 bases, with 12 bases remaining between them. Germline V CDR1 and CDR2: MDHEN, SYDVKM. The DNA of the CDR3 is TGTGCCAGCAGTTTAAGGGCTAGGGGGTACGAGCAGTACTTC. Protein: CASSLRARGYEQYF.

V gene TRBV27 combines with J gene TRBJ1-1; D is ambiguous. Trimming shortened V by 6 bases and J by 5 bases, and 19 bases separated the two germline ends. CDR3 length equals 15 residues. The germline CDR1 and CDR2 sequences are MNHEY and SMNVEV (reference sequence). The CDR3 nucleotides read TGTGCCAGCAGACCCCTCCCTTCGGGAGGGACTGAAGCTTTCTTT. It specifies CASRPLPSGGTEAFF.

This clone was observed a handful of times. The rearrangement joins TRBV6-2 or TRBV6-3 to TRBJ2-7; TRBD2 matches 10 bases. The germline V gene has CDR1 MNHEY and CDR2 SVGEGT. After removal of 0 bases from V and 9 bases from J, the junction contained 11 bases not matched to a gene. The CDR3 covers 16 residues. In DNA, the CDR3 is TGTGCCAGCAGTTACTCGGGAACTAGCGGGACTCCCTTGCAGTACTTC. This gives the protein CASSYSGTSGTPLQYF.

The CDR3 DNA follows: TGTGCCAGCAGAAAGCCGGGACTAGCGGATGATACGCAGTATTTT. It specifies CASRKPGLADDTQYF. The rearrangement uses TRBV11-2 and TRBJ2-3, with 11 bases matching TRBD2. V shed 6 bases and J 6 bases; nucleotides not matched to a gene: 8. Germline values: CDR1 SGHAT, CDR2 FQNNGV. CDR3 size: 15 residues. Based on the CDR3 plus reference TRBV11-2 and TRBJ2-3, the full variable domain is EAGVAQSPRYKIIEKRQSVAFWCNPISGHATLYWYQQILGQGPKLLIQFQNNGVVDDSQLPKDRFSAERLKGVDSTLKIQPAKLEDSAVYLCASRKPGLADDTQYFGPGTRLTVL.

In its sample, this clone was seen a few times. The chain carries TRBV3-1 (or the pseudogene TRBV3-2) and TRBJ1-4, with D hard to call. V was clipped by 3 bases and J by 9 bases, with 11 bases between them. The CDR3 loop spans 13 amino acids. Germline V CDR1 and CDR2: LGHDT, YNNKEL (reference sequence). The CDR3 DNA reads TGTGCCAGCAGCCAGGAGGATAGGAAAAAACTGTTTTTT. It specifies CASSQEDRKKLFF.

The chain has TRBV30 and TRBJ2-1; 7 bases fit TRBD2. Germline CDR1 reads GTSNPN; CDR2 reads SVGIG (reference sequence). The ends lost 0 bases at V and 1 base at J; junction bases unmatched: 15. This CDR3 has 19 residues. The CDR3 nucleotides read TGTGCCTGGAGTGTACTTGGACTAGGTTCCTTAGGATCCTACAATGAGCAGTTCTTC. This sequence encodes CAWSVLGLGSLGSYNEQFF.

This clone was counted between two and nine times. This chain connects TRBV28 to TRBJ2-3; TRBD1 is a possible D gene (5 bases). V lost 7 bases, J lost 3 bases, and 14 bases lay in between. The CDR3 is made up of 14 amino acids. Per germline, CDR1 MDHEN and CDR2 SYDVKM. CDR3 sequence reads: CASNPGGATDTQYF. CDR3 sequence (DNA): TGTGCCAGCAACCCGGGTGGGGCAACAGATACGCAGTATTTT. The entire variable domain, with the rest obtained from reference TRBV28 and TRBJ2-3, is as follows: DVKVTQSSRYLVKRTGEKVFLECVQDMDHENMFWYRQDPGLGLRLIYFSYDVKMKEKGDIPEGYSVSREKKERFSLILESASTNQTSMYLCASNPGGATDTQYFGPGTRLTVL.

The chain recombines TRBV19 with TRBJ1-1; 7 bases are a match to TRBD1. With 2 bases clipped from V and 4 bases from J, the junction kept 13 bases outside the gene matches. The CDR3 runs to 17 residues. Germline-derived CDR1 and CDR2 are LNHDA and SQIVND (reference sequence). CDR3 coding DNA: TGTGCCAGTAGTATAACGGGACAGTCGAGAGTTAGCACTGAAGCTTTCTTT. Its protein product is CASSITGQSRVSTEAFF.

The V and J genes are TRBV7-2 and TRBJ2-7, with TRBD1 matching 9 bases. The V and J ends lost 3 bases and 5 bases, in that order; junction bases with no gene match: 8. Germline CDR1 reads SGHTA; CDR2 reads FQGNSA. This CDR3 spans 15 amino acids. CDR3 amino acids: CASSFGDREKDEQYF. The CDR3 DNA sequence: TGTGCCAGCAGCTTTGGGGACAGGGAAAAGGACGAGCAGTACTTC.

The chain combines TRBV6-2 or TRBV6-3 with TRBJ1-1, with D tentatively TRBD1 (6 bases). This CDR3 is 15 amino acids long. Trimming took off 6 bases at V and 6 bases at J, with 20 bases between the two ends. CDR1 is MNHEY, CDR2 SVGEGT, per germline. CDR3 amino acids: CASSPGLRGTPEAFF. The CDR3 nucleotides read TGTGCCAGCAGCCCCGGACTGCGAGGGACACCTGAAGCTTTCTTT.

This clone was found once. V is TRBV7-2 and J is TRBJ1-1; possible D gene TRBD1, 6 bases. Per germline, CDR1 SGHTA and CDR2 FQGNSA. V shed 3 bases and J shed 9 bases, with 20 bases lying between them. The CDR3 loop spans 15 amino acids. Here the CDR3 DNA reads TGTGCCAGCAGCTTGATGACAGCCGGACAGTTAAAAGCTTTCTTT. Translating gives CASSLMTAGQLKAFF.

The CDR3 spells CASSGVQGARETQYF. The DNA of the CDR3 is TGTGCCAGCAGTGGGGTACAGGGGGCGCGGGAGACCCAGTACTTC. The chain links TRBV25-1 to TRBJ2-5; 9 bases line up with TRBD1. Germline CDR1 MGHDK, CDR2 SYGVNS. The CDR3 runs to 15 residues. Germline trimming cut 4 bases from V and 5 bases from J; bases unmatched to any gene: 8. The whole variable domain, remainder taken from reference TRBV25-1 and TRBJ2-5, is EADIYQTPRYLVIGTGKKITLECSQTMGHDKMYWYQQDPGMELHLIHYSYGVNSTEKGDLSSESTVSRIRTEHFPLTLESARPSHTSQYLCASSGVQGARETQYFGPGTRLLVL.

Notes on this clone: This sample includes further DNA sequences coding for the same CDR3. The chain employs TRBV5-1 and TRBJ2-3; D not certain. Germline V CDR1 and CDR2: SGHRS, YFSETQ. The V and J ends lost 3 bases and 1 base respectively, with 3 bases between them. This CDR3 contains 12 residues. In nucleotides, the CDR3 is TGCGCCAGCAGCTCCGGCACAGATACGCAGTATTTT. It codes for CASSSGTDTQYF.

This chain links TRBV3-1 (or the pseudogene TRBV3-2) with TRBJ2-1; no firm D call. The V gene's germline CDR1 is LGHDT and CDR2 YNNKEL (reference sequence). The CDR3 has 14 residues. V was clipped by 2 bases and J by 4 bases, with 9 bases between them. The CDR3 coding sequence is TGTGCCAGCAGCCAACCCCCTCTGTACAATGAGCAGTTCTTC. This codes for CASSQPPLYNEQFF.

The V and J genes are TRBV9 and TRBJ1-6, with D maybe TRBD1 (6 bases). CDR1 and CDR2 (germline): SGDLS, YYNGEE. V was clipped by 4 bases and J by 5 bases, with 16 bases between them. The CDR3 covers 16 residues. DNA for the CDR3: TGTGCCAGCAGCTCCCGAGGGGACATAAATAATTCACCCCTCCACTTT. This encodes CASSSRGDINNSPLHF.

The chain couples TRBV12-3 or TRBV12-4 to TRBJ1-2; weak D call: TRBD1 (6 bases). Trimming shortened V by 7 bases and J by 8 bases, and 14 bases separated the two germline ends. This CDR3 has 12 residues. The CDR3 loop reads CASNYRANGYTF. The CDR3 coding sequence is TGTGCCAGCAATTACAGGGCTAACGGCTACACCTTC.

The gene calls are TRBV5-1 and TRBJ2-3; D call uncertain. V lost 2 bases and J 4 bases, leaving 14 bases between the germline ends. The CDR3 is made up of 15 amino acids. The V gene's germline CDR1 is SGHRS and CDR2 YFSETQ. DNA for the CDR3: TGCGCCAGCAGCTTCGGAGTCGGTTCAGCAGATACGCAGTATTTT. Translating it yields CASSFGVGSADTQYF.

This chain joins TRBV7-8 and TRBJ2-2; the D gene is possibly TRBD2 (6 bases). Germline V gene sequence: CDR1 SGHVS, CDR2 FQNEAQ. V gave up 1 base and J gave up 7 bases, with 16 bases separating them. CDR3 length equals 16 residues. This chain's CDR3 is CASSLVGGSYGGELFF. The CDR3 DNA is TGTGCCAGCAGCTTAGTTGGGGGGAGTTATGGCGGGGAGCTGTTTTTT.

The J gene is TRBJ2-1, the V gene TRBV28; 9 nucleotides match TRBD2. The junction had 2 bases not matched to a gene; V was cut back by 4 bases and J by 10 bases. The length of the CDR3 is 12 residues. The V gene's germline CDR1 is MDHEN and CDR2 SYDVKM. CDR3 in amino acids: CASSSGLAEQFF. CDR3 nucleotide sequence: TGTGCCAGCAGTTCAGGACTAGCGGAGCAGTTCTTC.

The rearrangement links TRBV10-3 to TRBJ1-1, with D possibly being TRBD1 (6 bases). Germline V CDR1 and CDR2: ENHRY, SYGVKD. The CDR3 is 14 amino acids. V lost 0 bases and J lost 6, with 11 bases in between. The CDR3 here is CAISESGKGAEAFF. CDR3 coding DNA: TGTGCCATCAGTGAGTCGGGGAAGGGGGCTGAAGCTTTCTTT.

This clone has only a few counts. The chain links TRBV18 to TRBJ1-1; TRBD1 is a possible D gene (5 bases). The CDR3 contains 14 residues. In germline, CDR1 is KGHSH, CDR2 LQKENI. Trimming took off 5 bases at V and 1 base at J, with 11 bases between the two ends. In DNA, the CDR3 is TGTGCCAGCTCAAAGCGGGGCCAGAACACTGAAGCTTTCTTT. Its protein is CASSKRGQNTEAFF.

The chain is built from TRBV19 and TRBJ2-1; 16 positions match TRBD2. The junction had 2 bases not matched to a gene; V was cut back by 5 bases and J by 13 bases. This CDR3 comprises 13 residues. Germline CDR1 and CDR2: LNHDA and SQIVND (reference sequence). CDR3 sequence (DNA): TGTGCCAGTAGTGGGACTAGCGGGAGGGCTCAGTTCTTC. Translation gives CASSGTSGRAQFF.

The V gene is TRBV4-1, the J gene TRBJ1-4; 9 bases fit TRBD1. The trim removed 4 bases at V and 8 bases at J, leaving 11 bases unmatched. Per germline, CDR1 MGHRA and CDR2 YSYEKL. The CDR3 contains 16 residues. Written as DNA, the CDR3 is TGCGCCAGCAGCCGTACGATACAGGGGGCGCGGGAAAAACTGTTTTTT. Translated: CASSRTIQGAREKLFF.

This clone was recorded only once. The chain has TRBV28 and TRBJ2-1; 7 bases align to TRBD2. Losses at the gene ends were 3 bases for V and 2 bases for J; bases not matched to a gene: 4. CDR1 and CDR2 (germline): MDHEN, SYDVKM. The CDR3 loop spans 15 amino acids. The CDR3 DNA reads TGTGCCAGCAGTTTCGGGGGGATCACCTACAATGAGCAGTTCTTC. Its protein is CASSFGGITYNEQFF.

The V gene is TRBV11-2, the J gene TRBJ2-5; weak D call: TRBD1 (5 bases). The germline CDR1 and CDR2 sequences are SGHAT and FQNNGV. The length of the CDR3 is 15 residues. V gave up 1 base and J gave up 5 bases, with 14 bases separating them. As DNA, the CDR3 is TGTGCCAGCAGCTTAGGCAGGGTCTCGAGGGAGACCCAGTACTTC. Translation: CASSLGRVSRETQYF. The complete variable domain, with remaining parts taken from reference TRBV11-2 and TRBJ2-5, reads EAGVAQSPRYKIIEKRQSVAFWCNPISGHATLYWYQQILGQGPKLLIQFQNNGVVDDSQLPKDRFSAERLKGVDSTLKIQPAKLEDSAVYLCASSLGRVSRETQYFGPGTRLLVL.

V usage is TRBV24-1 and J usage is TRBJ1-1, with no clear D. Deletions cut 5 bases from V and 5 bases from J, with 11 bases between. The length of the CDR3 is 13 residues. Germline values: CDR1 KGHDR, CDR2 SFDVKD. CDR3 DNA: TGTGCCACCAGTGGCCGTAAGGAGACTGAAGCTTTCTTT. Translation: CATSGRKETEAFF.

The chain recombines TRBV28 with TRBJ2-3; D is possibly TRBD2 (7 bases). This CDR3 comprises 14 residues. V was cut by 2 bases and J by 4 bases, with 10 bases left in between. The germline gives CDR1 MDHEN, CDR2 SYDVKM. CDR3 sequence: CASSLGGGPDTQYF. The CDR3 DNA sequence: TGTGCCAGCAGTTTAGGGGGGGGCCCAGATACGCAGTATTTT. Drawing the rest from reference TRBV28 and TRBJ2-3, the complete variable domain is DVKVTQSSRYLVKRTGEKVFLECVQDMDHENMFWYRQDPGLGLRLIYFSYDVKMKEKGDIPEGYSVSREKKERFSLILESASTNQTSMYLCASSLGGGPDTQYFGPGTRLTVL.

V is TRBV28 and J is TRBJ2-3, with 9 bases identical to TRBD2. Germline CDR1 reads MDHEN; CDR2 reads SYDVKM. The trim removed 6 bases at V and 0 bases at J, leaving 4 bases unmatched. The CDR3 is made up of 15 amino acids. CDR3 nucleotides: TGTGCCAGCAGCCCTAGCGGGAAAAGCACAGATACGCAGTATTTT. It yields the protein CASSPSGKSTDTQYF.

The chain is built from TRBV15 and TRBJ2-1; 8 bases are shared with TRBD2. Germline V gene data show CDR1 as LNHNV and CDR2 as YYDKDF (reference sequence). This CDR3 is 22 amino acids long. V shed 0 bases, J shed 3 bases, and the junction held 22 bases outside the gene matches. CDR3 residues: CATSRDRAGDGRAGKIYNEQFF. The CDR3 nucleotides are TGTGCCACCAGCAGAGATAGGGCGGGGGACGGGAGGGCCGGTAAGATCTACAATGAGCAGTTCTTC.